This entry describes one T cell receptor beta chain. Its antigen remains unidentified. The V end was cut by 3 bases, the J end by 1 base, with 15 bases between. Germline CDR1 and CDR2: DFQATT and SNEGSKA (reference sequence). This CDR3 spans 15 amino acids. Unique molecular identifiers were built into the TCR beta cDNA libraries. Between about 0.95 and 11 million T cells gave rise to around 500,000 cDNA molecules. Using its own MiXCR run on the PCR reads, TCRdb lists one record per CDR3 protein. In the table there are hundreds of thousands of distinct CDR3 sequences, around 53% of which are singletons. These data come from a study of post-analysis software for immune sequencing data. Study results and limitations: Controls showed significantly higher normalized Chao1 diversity than did multiple sclerosis patients. Five TRBV segments, TRBV5-6, TRBV5-1 and TRBV20-1 among them, were found more frequent in patients than controls.

Sequenced input: blood. The chain carries TRBV20-1 and TRBJ2-5; D is undetermined. This clonotype was sampled from a girl under 18 with multiple sclerosis. In nucleotides, the CDR3 is TGCAGTGCTAGCGAGACGGTTGGCGTCCAAGAGACCCAGTACTTC. This sequence encodes CSASETVGVQETQYF.